One sample yielded the 28 T cell receptor beta chains listed below, sequenced in a study of Graves' ophthalmopathy and Graves' hyperthyroidism. The authors amplified TCR beta CDR3 regions from RNA transcripts. Scientists carried out first-round RT-PCR using HTBI primers and then a second-round multiplex PCR. One entry per CDR3 protein, called by TCRdb with MiXCR from the multiplex PCR reads. The sample contains a few hundred thousand distinct CDR3 sequences, just under 40% of which appear only once. What was sequenced was peripheral blood or thyroid tissue (not recorded which). The receptors here all came from an adult man with Graves' hyperthyroidism.

V usage is TRBV29-1 and J usage is TRBJ2-2; TRBD1 agrees at 10 bases. Germline CDR1 and CDR2: SQVTM and ANQGSEA. Losses at the gene ends were 4 bases for V and 8 bases for J; bases not matched to a gene: 4. The length of the CDR3 is 13 residues. The CDR3 coding sequence is TGCAGCGTTGGGACAGGGGGAGGTGGGGAGCTGTTTTTT. Translated, it gives CSVGTGGGGELFF.

The rearrangement links TRBV7-2 to TRBJ1-2; TRBD1 aligns across 8 bases. This CDR3 is 16 amino acids long. V dropped 6 bases and J dropped 7; count of bases not matched to a gene: 16. Germline V CDR1 and CDR2: SGHTA, FQGNSA. The DNA of the CDR3 is TGTGCCAGCAGTTACTCGGTCCAGGGGGCCGTCTCTGGCTACACCTTC. Its translation is CASSYSVQGAVSGYTF.

V gene TRBV29-1 combines with J gene TRBJ1-5; D unclear. V was clipped by 8 bases and J by 4 bases, with 12 bases between them. The CDR3 has 12 amino acids. Looked up from germline, CDR1 is SQVTM and CDR2 is ANQGSEA. CDR3 sequence reads: CSLGGGNQPQHF. In nucleotides, the CDR3 is TGCAGCTTAGGAGGAGGAAATCAGCCCCAGCATTTT.

The rearrangement joins TRBV10-3 to TRBJ2-2; D call uncertain. The CDR3 is made up of 13 amino acids. Between the trimmed V and J ends, which lost 0 bases and 7 bases, there was a span of 6 bases. CDR1 ENHRY and CDR2 SYGVKD come from the germline V gene. The CDR3 DNA is TGTGCCATCAGTGAGTCGGGTAGCGGGGAGCTGTTTTTT. Translation gives CAISESGSGELFF.

This clonotype was observed many times. This chain joins TRBV6-5 and TRBJ1-3, with unresolved D. Germline lookup yields CDR1 MNHEY and CDR2 SVGAGI. The germline V and J ends were trimmed by 2 bases and 0 bases, with 5 bases remaining between them. CDR3 length: 14 residues. In nucleotides, the CDR3 is TGTGCCAGCAGTTACGGGTTCTCTGGAAACACCATATATTTT. Translated: CASSYGFSGNTIYF.

This clonotype was detected a few times. This chain joins TRBV11-2 and TRBJ2-3; D gene unclear. The V and J ends lost 3 bases and 0 bases respectively, with 13 bases between them. CDR3 length equals 16 residues. CDR1 SGHAT and CDR2 FQNNGV come from the germline V gene. DNA of the CDR3: TGTGCCAGCAGCTTTTCCGGGCGACTTAGCACAGATACGCAGTATTTT. Its translation: CASSFSGRLSTDTQYF.

The J gene is TRBJ2-1, the V gene TRBV7-8; D unclear. The V gene lost 2 bases and the J gene lost 9 bases, with 11 bases spanning the gap. The CDR3 is made up of 13 amino acids. CDR1 is SGHVS, CDR2 FQNEAQ, per germline. The chain's CDR3 is CASSLRSLGEQFF. The CDR3 DNA reads TGTGCCAGCAGCTTACGATCCCTGGGTGAGCAGTTCTTC.

This clonotype showed up many times. J is TRBJ1-1 and V is TRBV20-1; the D is unclear. The germline V and J ends were trimmed by 0 bases and 4 bases, with 12 bases remaining between them. CDR3 length: 14 amino acids. Germline V gene lookup returns CDR1 DFQATT and CDR2 SNEGSKA (reference sequence). The CDR3 protein is CSARDGPDSTEAFF. CDR3 nucleotides: TGCAGTGCTAGAGATGGCCCGGATAGCACTGAAGCTTTCTTT.

This clonotype was recorded a few times. The chain links TRBV10-3 to TRBJ2-3, with TRBD2 matching 10 bases. V dropped 10 bases and J dropped 4; count of bases not matched to a gene: 8. The CDR3 runs to 14 residues. Germline V gene data show CDR1 as ENHRY and CDR2 as SYGVKD. The CDR3 region has the DNA TGTGCCACCGGGTATAGCGGGAGGCCAGATACGCAGTATTTT. This sequence encodes CATGYSGRPDTQYF.

A few counts support this clonotype. The J gene is TRBJ1-5, the V gene TRBV3-1, with D possibly being TRBD1 (5 bases). CDR1 LGHDT and CDR2 YNNKEL come from the germline V gene (reference sequence). This CDR3 contains 12 residues. Trimming took off 0 bases at V and 12 bases at J, with 9 bases between the two ends. The CDR3 DNA follows: TGTGCCAGCAGCCAAGATAGGGGCCTCCAGCATTTT. Amino acids: CASSQDRGLQHF. The complete variable domain, with remaining parts taken from reference TRBV3-1 and TRBJ1-5, reads DTAVSQTPKYLVTQMGNDKSIKCEQNLGHDTMYWYKQDSKKFLKIMFSYNNKELIINETVPNRFSPKSPDKAHLNLHINSLELGDSAVYFCASSQDRGLQHFGDGTRLSIL.

This clonotype came up many times. CDR3 residues: CASRGLGGTGELFF. The DNA of the CDR3 is TGTGCCAGCAGAGGACTAGGTGGTACCGGGGAGCTGTTTTTT. The chain links TRBV25-1 to TRBJ2-2; TRBD2 agrees at 7 bases. The CDR3 totals 14 residues. Unmatched junction bases numbered 6, after V lost 6 bases and J lost 5 bases. Germline assignment: CDR1 MGHDK and CDR2 SYGVNS.

This clonotype was observed at least ten times. The chain carries TRBV2 and TRBJ1-2; 7 bases map to TRBD1. CDR1 is SNHLY, CDR2 FYNNEI, per germline. With V trimmed by 1 base and J by 2 bases, 1 base remained unmatched. The CDR3 loop spans 14 amino acids. The chain's CDR3 is CASSEEQGNYGYTF. DNA of the CDR3: TGTGCCAGCAGTGAAGAACAGGGGAACTATGGCTACACCTTC.

A single count supports this clonotype. The junction does not match germline at one end; this may be a read error. CDR3 amino acids: CACSASTNNSPLHF. CDR3 nucleotides: TGTGCCTGCAGTGCTTCCACCAATAATTCACCCCTCCACTTT. This chain uses TRBV30 with TRBJ1-6, with D unclear. In germline, CDR1 is GTSNPN, CDR2 SVGIG (reference sequence). This CDR3 has 14 amino acids.

This clonotype was seen a handful of times. The rearrangement joins TRBV28 to TRBJ1-1, with unresolved D. The CDR3 has 14 residues. The germline V gene encodes CDR1 MDHEN and CDR2 SYDVKM. V gave up 5 bases and J gave up 3 bases, with 13 bases separating them. In DNA form, the CDR3 reads TGTGCCAGCAGTCCGACGAGAGAGCACACTGAAGCTTTCTTT. This encodes CASSPTREHTEAFF.

This clonotype has at least ten counts. The chain has TRBV12-3 or TRBV12-4 and TRBJ1-2, with D perhaps matching TRBD1 (5 bases). This CDR3 comprises 15 residues. V shed 6 bases and J shed 3 bases, with 17 bases lying between them. DNA for the CDR3: TGTGCCAGCAGCCGGAGATCCCAGGGCTACTATGGCTACACCTTC. Translating gives CASSRRSQGYYGYTF.

V is TRBV5-4 and J is TRBJ1-4; TRBD1 matches at 7 bases. Germline V gene data show CDR1 as SGHNT and CDR2 as YYREEE (reference sequence). The CDR3 is made up of 15 amino acids. V was pared by 5 bases and J by 3 bases, with 7 bases of the junction left unmatched. This CDR3 is CASSQSRGANEKLFF. CDR3 bases: TGTGCCAGCAGTCAATCCAGGGGGGCTAATGAAAAACTGTTTTTT.

This clonotype showed up many times. The chain combines TRBV10-3 with TRBJ1-2; D remains unclear. Germline V gene data show CDR1 as ENHRY and CDR2 as SYGVKD. The CDR3 is 13 residues long. Trimming left V 5 bases short and J 0 bases short, with 7 bases between. The CDR3, as DNA: TGTGCCATCAGTCCAGATACTAACTATGGCTACACCTTC. Its translation: CAISPDTNYGYTF.

This rearrangement joins TRBV5-1 to TRBJ2-5, with 7 bases aligning to TRBD2. V was clipped by 7 bases and J by 2 bases; unmatched bases: 11. CDR1 and CDR2 from the germline V gene are SGHRS and YFSETQ. The CDR3 extends over 15 amino acids. CDR3 nucleotides: TGCGCCAGCGCTGGGGGGGTGACGATACAAGAGACCCAGTACTTC. Protein: CASAGGVTIQETQYF. Using reference TRBV5-1 and TRBJ2-5 for the parts outside the CDR3, the full variable domain is KAGVTQTPRYLIKTRGQQVTLSCSPISGHRSVSWYQQTPGQGLQFLFEYFSETQRNKGNFPGRFSGRQFSNSRSEMNVSTLELGDSALYLCASAGGVTIQETQYFGPGTRLLVL.

V and J are TRBV6-6 and TRBJ2-7; TRBD2 is a possible D gene (5 bases). V lost 2 bases to trimming and J lost 5 bases, with 19 bases between them. Per the germline V gene, CDR1 is MNHNY and CDR2 is SVGAGI (reference sequence). The CDR3 has 16 residues. CDR3 sequence reads: CASSYVPGELQDEQYF. The CDR3 DNA is TGTGCCAGCAGTTACGTGCCCGGGGAGTTGCAGGACGAGCAGTACTTC.

This clonotype has ten or more counts. CDR3 DNA sequence: TGTGCCAGCAGCTTAGAGGCAGGCTCCTACGAGCAGTACTTC. Translating it yields CASSLEAGSYEQYF. This chain joins TRBV7-6 and TRBJ2-7; D is ambiguous. The germline V gene encodes CDR1 SGHVS and CDR2 FNYEAQ. V gave up 1 base and J gave up 0 bases, with 7 bases separating them. This CDR3 has 14 residues.

The chain is built from TRBV24-1 and TRBJ1-2, with 7 nucleotides matching TRBD1. Trimming took 6 bases from V and 3 from J; bases not matched to a gene: 12. The CDR3 runs 16 residues. Germline values: CDR1 KGHDR, CDR2 SFDVKD. CDR3 DNA sequence: TGTGCCACCAGTCCAGGGACAGATCGAGGGTACTATGGCTACACCTTC. Protein sequence: CATSPGTDRGYYGYTF.

The sample holds one count of this clonotype. The chain couples TRBV24-1 to TRBJ2-7, with TRBD1 matching over 9 bases. The trim removed 7 bases at V and 4 bases at J, leaving 10 bases unmatched. Germline lookup yields CDR1 KGHDR and CDR2 SFDVKD. The CDR3 is 15 amino acids. Here the CDR3 DNA reads TGTGCCACCAGGGCATCCGGGACAGGGCCGTACGAGCAGTACTTC. Protein sequence: CATRASGTGPYEQYF.

This clonotype was picked up many times. The chain couples TRBV25-1 to TRBJ2-6; D is ambiguous. Germline V gene lookup returns CDR1 MGHDK and CDR2 SYGVNS. This CDR3 spans 16 amino acids. The V end was cut by 0 bases, the J end by 1 base, with 7 bases between. The CDR3 nucleotides are TGTGCCAGCAGTGAATATATAGGTTCTGGGGCCAACGTCCTGACTTTC. This codes for CASSEYIGSGANVLTF.

In its sample, this clonotype was seen many times. J is TRBJ1-1 and V is TRBV5-8, with D unclear. V was cut by 7 bases and J by 5 bases, with 9 bases left in between. Germline lookup yields CDR1 SGHTS and CDR2 YDEGEE. CDR3 size: 11 residues. The CDR3: CASYGLTEAFF. The DNA for the CDR3 is TGTGCCAGCTACGGCCTGACTGAAGCTTTCTTT.

This clonotype was picked up many times. The chain links TRBV24-1 to TRBJ1-1, with D unclear. Trimming removed 5 bases at V and 4 bases at J, with 10 bases between. The length of the CDR3 is 13 residues. CDR1 and CDR2 (germline): KGHDR, SFDVKD. The CDR3 nucleotides are TGTGCCACCAGTGCCTTAGGTGCCACTGAAGCTTTCTTT. Amino acid sequence: CATSALGATEAFF.

This clonotype has a count of ten or more. The CDR3 DNA follows: TGTGCCAGCAGCTTAACGGTTTACTATGGCTACACCTTC. Protein product: CASSLTVYYGYTF. V and J are TRBV7-9 and TRBJ1-2, with D uncertain. CDR3 size: 13 residues. Germline V gives CDR1 SEHNR, CDR2 FQNEAQ (reference sequence). Trimming took 2 bases from V and 3 from J, leaving 7 bases between them.

To note about this clonotype: A much larger clone is a single base away; this may be a read error. The chain joins TRBV9 to TRBJ2-7; 7 nucleotides align to TRBD1. CDR1 is SGDLS, CDR2 YYNGEE, per germline. The CDR3 consists of 14 residues. The CDR3 bases are TGTGCCAGCATCGCAGACAGGGTCTCCTACGAGCAGCACTTC. It encodes CASIADRVSYEQHF.

The chain has TRBV5-1 and TRBJ2-3, with TRBD2 identical over 8 bases. The junction had 10 bases not matched to a gene; V was cut back by 5 bases and J by 5 bases. This CDR3 is 15 amino acids long. Per the germline V gene, CDR1 is SGHRS and CDR2 is YFSETQ. The CDR3 DNA sequence: TGCGCCAGCAGTGGTAGCGGGGATACCGGAGATACGCAGTATTTT. It encodes CASSGSGDTGDTQYF.